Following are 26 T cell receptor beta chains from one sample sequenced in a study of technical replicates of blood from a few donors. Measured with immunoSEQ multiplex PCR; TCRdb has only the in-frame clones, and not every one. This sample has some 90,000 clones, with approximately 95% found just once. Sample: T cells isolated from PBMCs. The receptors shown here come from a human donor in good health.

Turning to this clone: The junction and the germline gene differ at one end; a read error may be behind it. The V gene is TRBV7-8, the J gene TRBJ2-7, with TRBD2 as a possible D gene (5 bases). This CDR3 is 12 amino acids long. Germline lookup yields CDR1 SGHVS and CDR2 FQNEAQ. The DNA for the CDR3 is TGTGCCAGCGGCTTCGGGGATTCAGAGCAGTACTTC. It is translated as CASGFGDSEQYF. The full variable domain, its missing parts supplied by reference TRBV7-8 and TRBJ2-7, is GAGVSQSPRYKVAKRGQDVALRCDPISGHVSLFWYQQALGQGPEFLTYFQNEAQLDKSGLPSDRFFAERPEGSVSTLKIQRTQQEDSAVYLCASGFGDSEQYFGPGTRLTVT.

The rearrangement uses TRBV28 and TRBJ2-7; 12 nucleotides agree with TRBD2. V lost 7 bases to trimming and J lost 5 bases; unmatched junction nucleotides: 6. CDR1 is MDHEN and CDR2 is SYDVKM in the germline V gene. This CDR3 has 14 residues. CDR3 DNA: TGTGCCAGCAAGACTAGCGGGAGATTAGACGAGCAGTACTTC. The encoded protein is CASKTSGRLDEQYF.

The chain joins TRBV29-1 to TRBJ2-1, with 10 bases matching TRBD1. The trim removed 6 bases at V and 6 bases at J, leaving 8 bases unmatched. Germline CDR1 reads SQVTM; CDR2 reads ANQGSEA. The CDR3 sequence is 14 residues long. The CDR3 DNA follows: TGCAGCGTAGCCGGGACAGGGGTTTTCAATGAGCAGTTCTTC. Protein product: CSVAGTGVFNEQFF.

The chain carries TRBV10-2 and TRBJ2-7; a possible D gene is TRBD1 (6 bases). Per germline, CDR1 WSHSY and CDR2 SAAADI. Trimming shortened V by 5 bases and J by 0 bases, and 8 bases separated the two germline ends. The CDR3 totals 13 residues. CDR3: CASSTGHSYEQYF. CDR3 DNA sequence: TGCGCCAGCAGTACAGGGCACTCCTACGAGCAGTACTTC.

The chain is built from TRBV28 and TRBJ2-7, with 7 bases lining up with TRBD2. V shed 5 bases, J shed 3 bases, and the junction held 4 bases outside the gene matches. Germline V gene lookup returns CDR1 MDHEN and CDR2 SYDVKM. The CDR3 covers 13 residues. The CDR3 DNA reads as TGTGCCAGCAGTCCCGGGACTAACTACGAGCAGTACTTC. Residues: CASSPGTNYEQYF.

This CDR3 is CASSSGQGYARTNYGYTF. CDR3 sequence (DNA): TGCGCCAGCAGCTCGGGACAGGGGTATGCGAGAACTAACTATGGCTACACCTTC. The gene calls are TRBV5-1 and TRBJ1-2, with 10 bases aligning to TRBD1. Germline V lookup: CDR1 SGHRS, CDR2 YFSETQ. This CDR3 region has 18 residues. Trimming cost V 3 bases and J 0 bases; bases outside gene matches: 11.

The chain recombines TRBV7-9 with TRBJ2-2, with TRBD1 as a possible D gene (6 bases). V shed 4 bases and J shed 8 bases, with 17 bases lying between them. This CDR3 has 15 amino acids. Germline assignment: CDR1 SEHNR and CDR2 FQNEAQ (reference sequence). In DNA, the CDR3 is TGTGCCAGCAGCTGGCGATGGACAGTTTCAGGGGAGCTGTTTTTT. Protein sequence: CASSWRWTVSGELFF.

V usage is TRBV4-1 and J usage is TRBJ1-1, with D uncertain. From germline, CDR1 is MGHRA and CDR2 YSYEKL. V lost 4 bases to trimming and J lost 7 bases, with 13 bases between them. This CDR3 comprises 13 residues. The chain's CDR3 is CASSPLAAFEAFF. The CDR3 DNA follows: TGCGCCAGCAGCCCATTGGCGGCGTTTGAAGCTTTCTTT.

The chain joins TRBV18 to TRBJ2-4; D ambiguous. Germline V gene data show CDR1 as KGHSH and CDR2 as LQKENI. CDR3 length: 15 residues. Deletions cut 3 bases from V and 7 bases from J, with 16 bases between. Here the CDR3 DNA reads TGTGCCAGCTCACCGAGTAACAGTTATGTCAACATTCAGTACTTC. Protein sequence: CASSPSNSYVNIQYF.

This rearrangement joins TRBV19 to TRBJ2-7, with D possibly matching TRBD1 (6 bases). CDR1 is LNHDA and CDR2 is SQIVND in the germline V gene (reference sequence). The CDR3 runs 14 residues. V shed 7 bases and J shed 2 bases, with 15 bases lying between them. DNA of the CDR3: TGTGCCAGTAAATCGCGGACAGAAGCCTACGAGCAGTACTTC. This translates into CASKSRTEAYEQYF.

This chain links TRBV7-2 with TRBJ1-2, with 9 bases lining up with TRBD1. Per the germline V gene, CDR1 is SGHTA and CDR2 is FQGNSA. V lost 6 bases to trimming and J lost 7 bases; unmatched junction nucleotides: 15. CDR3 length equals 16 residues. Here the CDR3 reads CASRRDRDRGASGYTF. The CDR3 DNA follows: TGTGCCAGCAGACGGGACAGGGATAGGGGGGCTAGTGGCTACACCTTC. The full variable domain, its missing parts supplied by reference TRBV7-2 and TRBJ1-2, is GAGVSQSPSNKVTEKGKDVELRCDPISGHTALYWYRQSLGQGLEFLIYFQGNSAPDKSGLPSDRFSAERTGGSVSTLTIQRTQQEDSAVYLCASRRDRDRGASGYTFGSGTRLTVV.

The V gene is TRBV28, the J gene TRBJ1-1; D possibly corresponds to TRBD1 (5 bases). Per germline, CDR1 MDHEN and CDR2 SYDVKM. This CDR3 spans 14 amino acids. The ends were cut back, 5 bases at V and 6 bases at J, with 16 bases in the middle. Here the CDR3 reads CASSPPGGTPEAFF. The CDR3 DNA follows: TGTGCCAGCAGTCCGCCGGGGGGAACGCCTGAAGCTTTCTTT.

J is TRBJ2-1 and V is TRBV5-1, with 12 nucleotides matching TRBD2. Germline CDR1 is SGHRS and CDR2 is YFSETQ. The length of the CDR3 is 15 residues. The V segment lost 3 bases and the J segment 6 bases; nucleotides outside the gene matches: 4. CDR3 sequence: CASSSGTSGFNEQFF. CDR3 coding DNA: TGCGCCAGCAGCTCCGGGACTAGCGGGTTCAATGAGCAGTTCTTC.

CDR3 DNA: TGTGCCAGCAGCCGAAGGTCCGGGGGGTCCTACGAGCAGTACTTC. It yields the protein CASSRRSGGSYEQYF. This chain links TRBV11-3 with TRBJ2-7; 7 bases match TRBD2. This CDR3 has 15 residues. Germline lookup yields CDR1 SGHNT and CDR2 YENEEA. With 5 bases clipped from V and 1 base from J, the junction kept 8 bases outside the gene matches.

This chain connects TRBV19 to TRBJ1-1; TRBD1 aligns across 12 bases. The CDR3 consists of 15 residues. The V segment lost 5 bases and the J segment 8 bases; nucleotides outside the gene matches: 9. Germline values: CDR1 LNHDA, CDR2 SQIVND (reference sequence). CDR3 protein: CASSARPGQGAEAFF. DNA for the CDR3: TGTGCCAGTAGTGCGCGGCCGGGACAGGGGGCCGAAGCTTTCTTT.

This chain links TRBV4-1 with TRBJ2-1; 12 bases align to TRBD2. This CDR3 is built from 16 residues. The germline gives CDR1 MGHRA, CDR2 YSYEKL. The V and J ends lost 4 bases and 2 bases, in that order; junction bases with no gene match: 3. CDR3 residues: CASSLRLAGAYNEQFF. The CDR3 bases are TGCGCCAGCAGCCTCAGACTAGCGGGAGCCTACAATGAGCAGTTCTTC.

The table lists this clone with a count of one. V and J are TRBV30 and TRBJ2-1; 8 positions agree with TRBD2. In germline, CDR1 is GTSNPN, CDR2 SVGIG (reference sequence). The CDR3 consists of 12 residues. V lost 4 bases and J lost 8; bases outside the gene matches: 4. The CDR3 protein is CAWTPTSDEQFF. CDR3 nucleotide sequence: TGTGCCTGGACCCCGACTAGCGATGAGCAGTTCTTC.

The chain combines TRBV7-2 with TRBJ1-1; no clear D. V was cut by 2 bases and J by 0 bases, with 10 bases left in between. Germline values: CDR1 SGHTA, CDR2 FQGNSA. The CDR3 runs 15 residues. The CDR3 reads CASSLQRAVNTEAFF. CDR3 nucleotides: TGTGCCAGCAGCTTACAGAGGGCAGTGAACACTGAAGCTTTCTTT.

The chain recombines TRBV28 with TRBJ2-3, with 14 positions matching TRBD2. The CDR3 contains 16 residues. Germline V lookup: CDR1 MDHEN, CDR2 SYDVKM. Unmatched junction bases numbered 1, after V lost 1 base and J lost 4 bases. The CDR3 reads CASSLLGLAGADTQYF. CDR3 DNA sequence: TGTGCCAGCAGTTTATTGGGACTAGCGGGAGCAGATACGCAGTATTTT.

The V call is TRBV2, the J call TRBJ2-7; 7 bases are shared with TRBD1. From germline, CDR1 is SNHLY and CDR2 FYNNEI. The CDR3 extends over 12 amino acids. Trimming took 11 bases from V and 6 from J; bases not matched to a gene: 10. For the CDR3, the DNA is TGTGCCGCCGCGAGAAGGGGGCCCGAGCAGTACTTC. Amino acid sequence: CAAARRGPEQYF.

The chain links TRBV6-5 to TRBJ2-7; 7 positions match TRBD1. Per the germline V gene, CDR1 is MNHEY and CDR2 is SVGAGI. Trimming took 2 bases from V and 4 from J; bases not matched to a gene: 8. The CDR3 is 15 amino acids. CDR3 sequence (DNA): TGTGCCAGCAGTTACACACGGGACAGTAAGTACGAGCAGTACTTC. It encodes CASSYTRDSKYEQYF.

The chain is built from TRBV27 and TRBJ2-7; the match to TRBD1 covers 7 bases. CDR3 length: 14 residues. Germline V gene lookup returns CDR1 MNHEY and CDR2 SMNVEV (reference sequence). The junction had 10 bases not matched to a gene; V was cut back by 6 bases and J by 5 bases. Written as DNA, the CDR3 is TGTGCCAGCAGCCCTACAGGGGTGGGAAACGAGCAGTACTTC. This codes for CASSPTGVGNEQYF.

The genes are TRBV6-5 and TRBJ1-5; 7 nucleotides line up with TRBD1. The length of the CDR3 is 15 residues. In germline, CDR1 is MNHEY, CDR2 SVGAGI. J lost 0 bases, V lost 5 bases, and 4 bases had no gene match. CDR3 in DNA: TGTGCCAGCAGTCGGGACAGTTATAGCAATCAGCCCCAGCATTTT. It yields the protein CASSRDSYSNQPQHF.

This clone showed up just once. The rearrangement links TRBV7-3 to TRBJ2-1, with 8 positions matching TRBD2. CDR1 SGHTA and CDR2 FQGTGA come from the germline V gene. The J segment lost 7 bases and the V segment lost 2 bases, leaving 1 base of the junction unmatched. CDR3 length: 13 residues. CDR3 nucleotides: TGTGCCAGCAGCTTAGCGGGAGGAAATGAGCAGTTCTTC. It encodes CASSLAGGNEQFF.

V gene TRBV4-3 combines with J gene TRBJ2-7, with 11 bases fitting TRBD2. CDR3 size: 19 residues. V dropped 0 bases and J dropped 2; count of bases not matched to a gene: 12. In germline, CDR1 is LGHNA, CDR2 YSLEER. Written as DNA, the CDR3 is TGCGCCAGCAGCCAAGAGAAACTAGCGGGAGCCGAGGAACCCTACGAGCAGTACTTC. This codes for CASSQEKLAGAEEPYEQYF.

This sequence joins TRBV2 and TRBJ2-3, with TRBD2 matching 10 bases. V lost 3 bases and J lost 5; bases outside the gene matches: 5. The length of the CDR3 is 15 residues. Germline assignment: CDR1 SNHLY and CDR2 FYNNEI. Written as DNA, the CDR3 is TGTGCCAGCAGTGAGATTCTAGCGGGAGAAGATACGCAGTATTTT. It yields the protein CASSEILAGEDTQYF.